This T cell receptor beta chain was recorded in a study of technical replicates of blood from several donors. Germline CDR1 and CDR2: SGHDN and FVKESK. The CDR3 sequence is 19 residues long. Trimming removed 2 bases from V and 3 bases from J, with 20 bases in between. Sequencing used immunoSEQ multiplex PCR; TCRdb keeps in-frame clones, though not all of them. The sample has under 95,000 clones; roughly 94% are singletons. This sequence joins TRBV14 and TRBJ2-6, with a possible D match to TRBD2 (7 bases). Sequences were obtained from T cells isolated from PBMCs. The receptor was derived from a human donor in good health. CDR3 sequence: CASSQWGLAAPLGANVLTF. The CDR3 DNA sequence: TGTGCCAGCAGCCAATGGGGGCTAGCGGCACCTCTTGGGGCCAACGTCCTGACTTTC.